The clone carrying this T cell receptor (beta chain) was seen only once. Its specificity is unknown. These data originate in a study of T cells after yellow fever vaccination. Study-level information: The authors prepared low-cell-number fractions using SMART-Seq v4 Ultra Low Input. Broader study findings: When the response was secondary, it was weaker but reached its peak faster, day 5 versus 15. Contamination by abundant bulk-population clonotypes could be present in FACS-sorted repertoires.

Template switching with 5'RACE generated the TCR cDNA and added a universal primer site and UMIs. A single record per CDR3 protein comes from TCRdb applying MiXCR to the 5' RACE reads. The sample contains about 510,000 distinct CDR3 sequences, just over 20% of which appear only once. V gave up 4 bases and J gave up 0 bases, with 20 bases separating them. In germline, CDR1 is SGHRS, CDR2 YFSETQ. This CDR3 contains 18 residues. The source was PBMCs, collected 20 to 25 days after the first yellow fever vaccination. The V gene is TRBV5-1, the J gene TRBJ2-4; D is ambiguous. The sequence came from a man younger than 30 who received the YFV17D yellow fever vaccine. CDR3 loop: CASSRAPDQFLAKNIQYF. The CDR3 nucleotides are TGCGCCAGCAGCCGGGCCCCTGATCAATTCCTAGCCAAAAACATTCAGTACTTC. The whole variable domain, filled in from reference TRBV5-1 and TRBJ2-4, reads KAGVTQTPRYLIKTRGQQVTLSCSPISGHRSVSWYQQTPGQGLQFLFEYFSETQRNKGNFPGRFSGRQFSNSRSEMNVSTLELGDSALYLCASSRAPDQFLAKNIQYFGAGTRLSVL.